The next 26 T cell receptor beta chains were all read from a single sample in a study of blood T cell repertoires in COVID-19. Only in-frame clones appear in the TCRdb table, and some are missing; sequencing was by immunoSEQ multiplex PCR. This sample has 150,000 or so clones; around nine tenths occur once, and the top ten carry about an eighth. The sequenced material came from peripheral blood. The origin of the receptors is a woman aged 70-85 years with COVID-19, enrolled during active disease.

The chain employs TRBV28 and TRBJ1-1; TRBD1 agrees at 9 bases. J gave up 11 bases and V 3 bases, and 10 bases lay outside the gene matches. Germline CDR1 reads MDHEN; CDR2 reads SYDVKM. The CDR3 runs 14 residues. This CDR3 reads CASSFASGTGSAFF. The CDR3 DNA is TGTGCCAGCAGTTTCGCCTCCGGGACAGGGAGCGCTTTCTTT.

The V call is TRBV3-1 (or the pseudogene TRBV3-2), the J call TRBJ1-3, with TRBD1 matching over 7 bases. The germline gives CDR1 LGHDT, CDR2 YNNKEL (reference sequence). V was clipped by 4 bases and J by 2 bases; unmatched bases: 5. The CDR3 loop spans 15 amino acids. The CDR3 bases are TGTGCCAGCAGCCCTACAGGGGAAGCTGGAAACACCATATATTTT. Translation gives CASSPTGEAGNTIYF.

CDR3 sequence (DNA): TGTGCCAGCAGTGAAGGGACAGGGAGGTTTCAGCCCCAGCATTTT. Translating it yields CASSEGTGRFQPQHF. V is TRBV2 and J is TRBJ1-5; the match to TRBD1 covers 8 bases. This CDR3 spans 15 amino acids. V lost 1 base and J lost 6; bases outside the gene matches: 5. Per germline, CDR1 SNHLY and CDR2 FYNNEI.

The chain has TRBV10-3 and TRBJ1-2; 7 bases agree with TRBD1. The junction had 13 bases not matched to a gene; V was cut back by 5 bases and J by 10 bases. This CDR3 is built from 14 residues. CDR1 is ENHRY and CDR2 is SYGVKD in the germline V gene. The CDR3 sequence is CAISSTGAQLFYTF. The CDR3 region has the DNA TGTGCCATCAGTTCAACAGGGGCGCAACTATTCTACACCTTC.

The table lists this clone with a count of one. CDR3 DNA: TGTGCCAGCAGTGAACGACTATTCCAAGAGACCCAGTACTTC. Translation: CASSERLFQETQYF. This chain connects TRBV6-1 to TRBJ2-5; tentative D call: TRBD2 (5 bases). V was shortened by 2 bases and J by 1 base, with 8 bases between the two germline ends. CDR1 is MNHNS and CDR2 is SASEGT in the germline V gene. The CDR3 totals 14 residues.

CDR3 sequence (DNA): TGTGCCAGCAGCCTTAGGACAGACACTCCCTTCGGAAACACCATATATTTT. It specifies CASSLRTDTPFGNTIYF. This rearrangement joins TRBV3-1 (or the pseudogene TRBV3-2) to TRBJ1-3; a possible D gene is TRBD1 (6 bases). The CDR3 loop spans 17 amino acids. V was trimmed by 4 bases and J by 4 bases, leaving 20 bases between them. Germline CDR1 LGHDT, CDR2 YNNKEL (reference sequence).

The CDR3 region has the DNA TGTGCCAGCAGCCCCCAGCTAAGCGAAGAGCAGTACTTC. Translating gives CASSPQLSEEQYF. The chain has TRBV7-3 and TRBJ2-7; D remains unclear. Germline values: CDR1 SGHTA, CDR2 FQGTGA. Trimming left V 5 bases short and J 7 bases short, with 15 bases between. This CDR3 region has 13 residues.

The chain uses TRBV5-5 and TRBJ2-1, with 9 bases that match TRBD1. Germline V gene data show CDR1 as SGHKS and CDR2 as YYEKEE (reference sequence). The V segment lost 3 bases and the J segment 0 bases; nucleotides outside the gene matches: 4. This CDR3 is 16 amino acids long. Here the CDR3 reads CASSSTGGYSYNEQFF. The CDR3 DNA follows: TGTGCCAGCAGCTCCACAGGGGGCTACTCCTACAATGAGCAGTTCTTC.

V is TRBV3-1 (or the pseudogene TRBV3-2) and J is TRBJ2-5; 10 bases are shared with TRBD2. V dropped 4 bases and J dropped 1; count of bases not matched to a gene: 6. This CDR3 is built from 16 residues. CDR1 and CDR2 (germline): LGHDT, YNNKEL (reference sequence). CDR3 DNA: TGTGCCAGCAGCCCTCCGACTAGCGGGTTCCAAGAGACCCAGTACTTC. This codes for CASSPPTSGFQETQYF.

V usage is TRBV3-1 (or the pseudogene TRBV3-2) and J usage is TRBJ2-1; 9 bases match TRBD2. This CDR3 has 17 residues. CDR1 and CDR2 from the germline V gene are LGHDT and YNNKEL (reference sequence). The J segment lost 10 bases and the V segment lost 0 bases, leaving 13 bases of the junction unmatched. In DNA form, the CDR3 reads TGTGCCAGCAGCCAAGAAGGCGGGGGGGCCGTTTTTGGCGAGCAGTTCTTC. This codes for CASSQEGGGAVFGEQFF.

The CDR3 DNA follows: TGTGCCAGCAGTTGGCAGAGCAATCAGCCCCAGCATTTT. Translation gives CASSWQSNQPQHF. The V and J genes are TRBV12-3 or TRBV12-4 and TRBJ1-5; D unclear. V was shortened by 4 bases and J by 1 base, with 5 bases between the two germline ends. CDR3 length equals 13 residues.

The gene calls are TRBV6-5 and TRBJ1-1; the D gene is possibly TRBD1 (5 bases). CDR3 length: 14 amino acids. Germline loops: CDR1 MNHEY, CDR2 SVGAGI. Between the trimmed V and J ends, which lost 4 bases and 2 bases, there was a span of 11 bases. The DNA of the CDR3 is TGTGCCAGCAGTTTCGACAGAGTCAACACTGAAGCTTTCTTT. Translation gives CASSFDRVNTEAFF.

The DNA for the CDR3 is TGCGCCAGCAGCAGACAGGGGGTCTCTGGAAACACCATATATTTT. Protein product: CASSRQGVSGNTIYF. The chain employs TRBV10-2 and TRBJ1-3; TRBD1 matches 9 bases. This CDR3 contains 15 residues. From germline, CDR1 is WSHSY and CDR2 SAAADI. Trimming cost V 6 bases and J 0 bases; bases outside gene matches: 3.

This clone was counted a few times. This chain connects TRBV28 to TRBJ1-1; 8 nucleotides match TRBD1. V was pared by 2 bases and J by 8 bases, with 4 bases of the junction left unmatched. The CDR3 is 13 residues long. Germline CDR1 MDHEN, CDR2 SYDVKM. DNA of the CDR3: TGTGCCAGCAGTTTAGCCCGGGACAGGGAAGCTTTCTTT. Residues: CASSLARDREAFF.

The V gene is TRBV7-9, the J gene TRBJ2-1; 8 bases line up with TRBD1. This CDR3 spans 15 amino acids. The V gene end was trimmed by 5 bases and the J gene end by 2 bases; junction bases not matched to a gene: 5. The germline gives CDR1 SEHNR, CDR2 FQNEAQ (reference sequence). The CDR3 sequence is CASSLGQGAYNEQFF. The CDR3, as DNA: TGTGCCAGCAGCCTCGGACAGGGTGCCTACAATGAGCAGTTCTTC.

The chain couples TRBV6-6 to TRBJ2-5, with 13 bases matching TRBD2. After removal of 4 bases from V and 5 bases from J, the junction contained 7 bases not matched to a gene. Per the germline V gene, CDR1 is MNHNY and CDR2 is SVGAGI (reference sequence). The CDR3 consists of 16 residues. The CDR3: CASSSTSGGIEETQYF. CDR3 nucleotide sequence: TGTGCCAGCAGTTCGACTAGCGGGGGGATTGAGGAGACCCAGTACTTC.

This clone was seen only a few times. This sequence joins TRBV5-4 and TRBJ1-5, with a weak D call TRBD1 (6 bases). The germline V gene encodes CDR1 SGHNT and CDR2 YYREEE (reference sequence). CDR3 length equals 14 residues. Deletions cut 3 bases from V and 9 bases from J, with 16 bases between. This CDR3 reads CASSSGTPGGPQHF. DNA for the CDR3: TGTGCCAGCAGCTCAGGGACACCCGGAGGGCCCCAGCATTTT.

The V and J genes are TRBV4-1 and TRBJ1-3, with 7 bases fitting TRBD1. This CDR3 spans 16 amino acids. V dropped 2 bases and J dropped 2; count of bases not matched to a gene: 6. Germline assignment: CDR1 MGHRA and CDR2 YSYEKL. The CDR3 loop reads CASSQFKTGAGNTIYF. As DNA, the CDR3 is TGCGCCAGCAGCCAATTCAAAACAGGGGCTGGAAACACCATATATTTT.

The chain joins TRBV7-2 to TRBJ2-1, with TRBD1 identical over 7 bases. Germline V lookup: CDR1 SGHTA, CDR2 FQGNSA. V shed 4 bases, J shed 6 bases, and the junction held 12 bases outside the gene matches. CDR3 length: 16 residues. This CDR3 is CASSSNRQGWRNEQFF. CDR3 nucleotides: TGTGCCAGCAGCTCAAACCGACAGGGTTGGCGCAATGAGCAGTTCTTC.

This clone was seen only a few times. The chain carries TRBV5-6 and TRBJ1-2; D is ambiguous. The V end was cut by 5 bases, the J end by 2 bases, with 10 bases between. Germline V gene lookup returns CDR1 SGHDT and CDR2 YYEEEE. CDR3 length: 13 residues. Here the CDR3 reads CASRTPNNYGYTF. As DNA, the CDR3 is TGTGCCAGCAGAACACCCAACAACTATGGCTACACCTTC.

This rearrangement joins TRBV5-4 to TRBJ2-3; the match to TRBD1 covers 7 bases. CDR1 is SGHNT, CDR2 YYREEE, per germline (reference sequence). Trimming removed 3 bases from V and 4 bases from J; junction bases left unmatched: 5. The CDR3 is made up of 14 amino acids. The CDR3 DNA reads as TGTGCCAGCAGCTCGAGACAGGGCTCAGATACGCAGTATTTT. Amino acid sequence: CASSSRQGSDTQYF.

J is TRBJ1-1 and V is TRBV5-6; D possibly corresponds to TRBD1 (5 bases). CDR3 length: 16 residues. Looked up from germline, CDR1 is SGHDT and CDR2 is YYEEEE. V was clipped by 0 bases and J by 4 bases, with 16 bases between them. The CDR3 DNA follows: TGTGCCAGCAGCTTGGGGGGCCTTCGGAGGGGCACTGAAGCTTTCTTT. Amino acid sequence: CASSLGGLRRGTEAFF.

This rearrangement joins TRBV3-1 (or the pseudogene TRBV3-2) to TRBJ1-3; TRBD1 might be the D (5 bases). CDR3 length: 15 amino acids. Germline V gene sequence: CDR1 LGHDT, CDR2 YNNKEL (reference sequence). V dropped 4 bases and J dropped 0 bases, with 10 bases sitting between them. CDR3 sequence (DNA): TGTGCCAGCAGCCGCGGGACGGACTCTGGAAACACCATATATTTT. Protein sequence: CASSRGTDSGNTIYF.

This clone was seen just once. CDR3 amino acids: CASSRTRSYHYGYTF. In nucleotides, the CDR3 is TGTGCCAGCAGTAGAACCCGCTCCTACCACTATGGCTACACCTTC. J is TRBJ1-2 and V is TRBV28, with unresolved D. V lost 5 bases and J 3 bases, leaving 16 bases between the germline ends. CDR3 length: 15 amino acids. The germline V gene encodes CDR1 MDHEN and CDR2 SYDVKM.

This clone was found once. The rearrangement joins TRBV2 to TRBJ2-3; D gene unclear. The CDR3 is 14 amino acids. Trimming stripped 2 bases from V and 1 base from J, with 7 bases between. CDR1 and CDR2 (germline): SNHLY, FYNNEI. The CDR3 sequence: CASSENTRTDTQYF. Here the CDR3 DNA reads TGTGCCAGCAGTGAAAACACGCGCACAGATACGCAGTATTTT.

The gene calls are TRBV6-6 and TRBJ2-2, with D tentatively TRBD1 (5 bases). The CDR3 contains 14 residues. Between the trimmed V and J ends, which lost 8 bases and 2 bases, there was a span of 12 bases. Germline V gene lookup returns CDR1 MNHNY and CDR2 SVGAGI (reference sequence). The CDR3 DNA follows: TGTGCCAGCTCGGACAACCATAACACCGGGGAGCTGTTTTTT. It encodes CASSDNHNTGELFF.